The following is a T cell receptor beta chain sequence with its context. TCRdb re-analysed the 5' RACE reads in MiXCR, keeping a single row per CDR3 protein. Of some 38,000 distinct CDR3 sequences listed, about a tenth are singletons. Germline V gene lookup returns CDR1 LGHNA and CDR2 YNFKEQ. The CDR3 runs to 17 residues. The ends were cut back, 0 bases at V and 1 base at J, with 10 bases in the middle. This sample was included in a study of CD8 T cells in ankylosing spondylitis. This TCR came from a male donor with ankylosing spondylitis or in good health (not recorded which). The sequenced material came from blood, either unsorted or a sorted T cell fraction (not recorded which). V is TRBV4-2 and J is TRBJ2-6; D remains ambiguous. The CDR3 DNA reads TGTGCCAGCAGCCAAGAATTAGCAAGTTCTGGGGCCAACGTCCTGACTTTC. Translating gives CASSQELASSGANVLTF.